This TCR beta chain was captured in a study of blood T cells in healthy people across ages. Study at large: Template switching caught about one barcoded beta molecule for each two T cells. Points from the study as a whole: Across the age range, TCR beta diversity per million T cells fell in a roughly linear way.

The length of the CDR3 is 17 residues. CDR1 and CDR2 (germline): SGHTA, FQGNSA. V lost 5 bases to trimming and J lost 7 bases; unmatched junction nucleotides: 13. As regards this clonotype: Antigen unknown.

Through a sample-barcoded 5' primer and a J-beta primer mix, a second PCR was run for roughly 7 to 11 cycles. Researchers report that a template-switch adaptor with 12 random nucleotides tagged each cDNA molecule. The yield of each sample was at least 2.5 million CDR3-containing paired-end reads. TCRdb called the 5' RACE reads again in MiXCR, with one record for every CDR3 protein. The data hold over 600,000 distinct CDR3 sequences, with about 46% observed a single time. The chain recombines TRBV7-2 with TRBJ2-1, with 11 nucleotides matching TRBD2. Sequencing input: blood. This clonotype originated in an elderly man in good health. The CDR3 is CASSRRGASGRKNEQFF. CDR3 coding DNA: TGTGCCAGCAGCCGACGAGGGGCTAGCGGGAGGAAGAATGAGCAGTTCTTC.